Listed here are 19 T cell receptor beta chains from one sample, sequenced in a study of blood T cell repertoires in COVID-19. The protocol was immunoSEQ multiplex PCR, while the TCRdb copy is restricted to in-frame clones and leaves out a portion. Of roughly 210,000 clones in the sample, around four fifths were seen once. Sequencing was performed on peripheral blood. These receptors were obtained from a woman aged 80 or older with COVID-19, enrolled during active disease.

The chain carries TRBV28 and TRBJ1-2; 9 bases are shared with TRBD1. V trimming: 4 bases; J trimming: 7 bases; junction bases outside the gene matches: 10. Germline CDR1 is MDHEN and CDR2 is SYDVKM. The CDR3 covers 15 residues. The CDR3 is CASSYNRGRVGGYTF. The CDR3 coding sequence is TGTGCCAGCAGTTACAACAGGGGGCGGGTTGGTGGCTACACCTTC.

This chain links TRBV28 with TRBJ2-5; a possible D gene is TRBD2 (7 bases). The CDR3 is 15 residues long. Germline CDR1 and CDR2: MDHEN and SYDVKM. Trimming pared 1 base from V and 5 bases from J, leaving 14 bases between. CDR3 sequence: CASSLSGGRWETQYF. In nucleotides, the CDR3 is TGTGCCAGCAGTTTATCCGGGGGGCGGTGGGAGACCCAGTACTTC. The full variable domain, completed using reference TRBV28 and TRBJ2-5, is DVKVTQSSRYLVKRTGEKVFLECVQDMDHENMFWYRQDPGLGLRLIYFSYDVKMKEKGDIPEGYSVSREKKERFSLILESASTNQTSMYLCASSLSGGRWETQYFGPGTRLLVL.

The chain combines TRBV5-1 with TRBJ2-1, with 7 bases identical to TRBD1. The germline gives CDR1 SGHRS, CDR2 YFSETQ. Germline trimming cut 4 bases from V and 3 bases from J; bases unmatched to any gene: 10. The CDR3 runs to 16 residues. For the CDR3, the DNA is TGCGCCAGCAGCCCGGTAGGGGGCCTAAACTACAATGAGCAGTTCTTC. It is translated as CASSPVGGLNYNEQFF. The variable domain in full, completed from reference TRBV5-1 and TRBJ2-1, reads KAGVTQTPRYLIKTRGQQVTLSCSPISGHRSVSWYQQTPGQGLQFLFEYFSETQRNKGNFPGRFSGRQFSNSRSEMNVSTLELGDSALYLCASSPVGGLNYNEQFFGPGTRLTVL.

The rearrangement links TRBV5-6 to TRBJ1-2; 9 nucleotides align to TRBD1. The CDR3 is 14 amino acids. With V trimmed by 3 bases and J by 7 bases, 7 bases remained unmatched. CDR1 and CDR2 from the germline V gene are SGHDT and YYEEEE. CDR3 coding DNA: TGTGCCAGCAGCTCGGCACAGGGGGCGGGTGGCTACACCTTC. Translation gives CASSSAQGAGGYTF.

This clone was recorded a few times. The CDR3 spells CASSRQGPYEQYF. The CDR3 DNA is TGTGCCAGCAGTCGACAGGGGCCCTACGAGCAGTACTTC. V and J are TRBV12-3 or TRBV12-4 and TRBJ2-7, with 8 nucleotides matching TRBD1. The V gene end was trimmed by 5 bases and the J gene end by 2 bases; junction bases not matched to a gene: 2. The CDR3 consists of 13 residues.

V is TRBV27 and J is TRBJ1-2, with D maybe TRBD1 (6 bases). In germline, CDR1 is MNHEY, CDR2 SMNVEV (reference sequence). With 4 bases removed from V and 2 bases from J, the gap between germline ends came to 14 bases. The CDR3 contains 15 residues. The CDR3 spells CASSSPSTGNYGYTF. In nucleotides, the CDR3 is TGTGCCAGCAGTTCCCCCTCCACAGGGAACTATGGCTACACCTTC.

The chain couples TRBV29-1 to TRBJ2-1; 8 positions match TRBD1. V shed 6 bases, J shed 4 bases, and the junction held 2 bases outside the gene matches. The CDR3 extends over 12 amino acids. Germline loops: CDR1 SQVTM, CDR2 ANQGSEA. In DNA form, the CDR3 reads TGCAGCGTCAGGGGGCCGTACAATGAGCAGTTCTTC. Its translation is CSVRGPYNEQFF.

This rearrangement joins TRBV28 to TRBJ2-7; 10 bases line up with TRBD1. Germline lookup yields CDR1 MDHEN and CDR2 SYDVKM. The CDR3 runs 14 residues. The junction had 6 bases not matched to a gene; V was cut back by 5 bases and J by 5 bases. CDR3 nucleotides: TGTGCCAGCAGTAGGACAGGGGGACTCAACGAGCAGTACGTC. Its protein is CASSRTGGLNEQYV.

V gene TRBV4-1 combines with J gene TRBJ1-4; no clear D gene. Germline V gene sequence: CDR1 MGHRA, CDR2 YSYEKL. The CDR3 covers 15 residues. The V gene lost 0 bases and the J gene lost 0 bases, with 5 bases spanning the gap. DNA for the CDR3: TGCGCCAGCAGCCAAGACAGAACAACTAATGAAAAACTGTTTTTT. Translating it yields CASSQDRTTNEKLFF.

V and J are TRBV5-1 and TRBJ1-2; TRBD1 aligns across 7 bases. The CDR3 has 12 amino acids. Germline trimming cut 0 bases from V and 11 bases from J; bases unmatched to any gene: 4. CDR1 and CDR2 (germline): SGHRS, YFSETQ. Here the CDR3 reads CASSLAQGRYTF. CDR3 DNA sequence: TGCGCCAGCAGCTTGGCACAGGGGCGATACACCTTC.

The rearrangement links TRBV6-6 to TRBJ1-1; no firm D call. The CDR3 extends over 13 amino acids. Germline assignment: CDR1 MNHNY and CDR2 SVGAGI (reference sequence). With 5 bases removed from V and 6 bases from J, the gap between germline ends came to 13 bases. CDR3 nucleotide sequence: TGTGCCAGCAGTCAACTCGTGGGCGCTGAAGCTTTCTTT. The encoded protein is CASSQLVGAEAFF.

This chain connects TRBV28 to TRBJ1-1; no definite D call. CDR1 MDHEN and CDR2 SYDVKM come from the germline V gene. Between the trimmed V and J ends, which lost 7 bases and 1 base, there was a span of 7 bases. There are 12 residues in the CDR3. CDR3 residues: CASKATNTEAFF. Written as DNA, the CDR3 is TGTGCCAGCAAAGCCACGAACACTGAAGCTTTCTTT. The variable domain in full, completed from reference TRBV28 and TRBJ1-1, reads DVKVTQSSRYLVKRTGEKVFLECVQDMDHENMFWYRQDPGLGLRLIYFSYDVKMKEKGDIPEGYSVSREKKERFSLILESASTNQTSMYLCASKATNTEAFFGQGTRLTVV.

In this sample, this clone turned up many times. The rearrangement joins TRBV10-3 to TRBJ1-5; D may be TRBD1 (5 bases). From germline, CDR1 is ENHRY and CDR2 SYGVKD. This CDR3 region has 15 residues. The V end lost 6 bases, the J end lost 7 bases, and 19 bases lay between the germline ends. In DNA, the CDR3 is TGTGCCATCAGCCCACGCCGGGGGTTGAGGCAGCCCCAGCATTTT. It specifies CAISPRRGLRQPQHF.

This chain uses TRBV18 with TRBJ2-3; 12 bases fit TRBD2. From germline, CDR1 is KGHSH and CDR2 LQKENI. J lost 3 bases, V lost 6 bases, and 7 bases had no gene match. The length of the CDR3 is 16 residues. CDR3 sequence reads: CASSPGLAGQTDTQYF. For the CDR3, the DNA is TGTGCCAGCTCGCCTGGACTAGCGGGACAGACAGATACGCAGTATTTT.

The rearrangement uses TRBV5-1 and TRBJ2-5; D ambiguous. The CDR3 runs 12 residues. V lost 4 bases and J 4 bases, leaving 8 bases between the germline ends. The germline CDR1 and CDR2 sequences are SGHRS and YFSETQ. Here the CDR3 reads CASSIALETQYF. In DNA, the CDR3 is TGCGCCAGCAGCATAGCATTAGAGACCCAGTACTTC.

The chain is built from TRBV11-2 and TRBJ1-5; the D is unclear. The CDR3 totals 13 residues. Germline CDR1 is SGHAT and CDR2 is FQNNGV. V lost 3 bases, J lost 5 bases, and 8 bases lay in between. The CDR3 loop is CASSFQVHQPQHF. In DNA, the CDR3 is TGTGCCAGCAGCTTTCAGGTTCATCAGCCCCAGCATTTT.

The CDR3 sequence: CASRSQGIGSYEQYF. In DNA, the CDR3 is TGTGCCAGCAGATCCCAGGGGATCGGATCCTACGAGCAGTACTTC. The chain recombines TRBV6-5 with TRBJ2-7; D possibly corresponds to TRBD1 (6 bases). Germline CDR1 is MNHEY and CDR2 is SVGAGI. The CDR3 contains 15 residues. V was pared by 6 bases and J by 1 base, with 16 bases between.

The V gene is TRBV5-1, the J gene TRBJ1-5; 7 bases line up with TRBD1. CDR3 length equals 15 residues. Germline lookup yields CDR1 SGHRS and CDR2 YFSETQ. V lost 2 bases to trimming and J lost 4 bases; unmatched junction nucleotides: 6. The CDR3 region is CASSLEGAQNQPQHF. The CDR3 nucleotides read TGCGCCAGCAGCTTAGAGGGGGCGCAGAATCAGCCCCAGCATTTT. The full variable domain, rest sourced from reference TRBV5-1 and TRBJ1-5, is KAGVTQTPRYLIKTRGQQVTLSCSPISGHRSVSWYQQTPGQGLQFLFEYFSETQRNKGNFPGRFSGRQFSNSRSEMNVSTLELGDSALYLCASSLEGAQNQPQHFGDGTRLSIL.

This sequence joins TRBV9 and TRBJ1-6; D gene ambiguous. Trimming took off 3 bases at V and 10 bases at J, with 14 bases between the two ends. There are 14 residues in the CDR3. Germline V gives CDR1 SGDLS, CDR2 YYNGEE. CDR3 coding DNA: TGTGCCAGCAGCGCCCTCGCCGGAGGATCACCCCTCCACTTT. Translation: CASSALAGGSPLHF.